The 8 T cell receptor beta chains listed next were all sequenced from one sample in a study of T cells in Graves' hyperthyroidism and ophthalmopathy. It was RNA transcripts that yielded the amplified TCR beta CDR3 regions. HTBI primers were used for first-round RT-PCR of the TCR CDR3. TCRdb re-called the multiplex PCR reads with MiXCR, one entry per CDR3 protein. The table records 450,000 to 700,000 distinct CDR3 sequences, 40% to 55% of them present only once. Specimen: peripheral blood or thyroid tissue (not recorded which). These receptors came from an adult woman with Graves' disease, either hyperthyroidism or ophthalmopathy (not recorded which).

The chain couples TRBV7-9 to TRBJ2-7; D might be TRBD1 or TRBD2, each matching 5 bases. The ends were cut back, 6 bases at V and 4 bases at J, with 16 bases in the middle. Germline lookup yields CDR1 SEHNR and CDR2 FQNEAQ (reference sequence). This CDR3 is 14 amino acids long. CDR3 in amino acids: CASSPLRGAYEQYF. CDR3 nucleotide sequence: TGTGCCAGCAGTCCCTTGAGGGGAGCGTACGAGCAGTACTTC.

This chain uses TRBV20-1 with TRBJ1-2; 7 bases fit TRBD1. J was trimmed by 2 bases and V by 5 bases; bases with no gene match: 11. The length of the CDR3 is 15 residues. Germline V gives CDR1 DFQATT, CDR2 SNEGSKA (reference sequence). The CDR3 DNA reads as TGCAGTGCTCCTGGACAGGCCGAGGGAAACTATGGCTACACCTTC. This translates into CSAPGQAEGNYGYTF.

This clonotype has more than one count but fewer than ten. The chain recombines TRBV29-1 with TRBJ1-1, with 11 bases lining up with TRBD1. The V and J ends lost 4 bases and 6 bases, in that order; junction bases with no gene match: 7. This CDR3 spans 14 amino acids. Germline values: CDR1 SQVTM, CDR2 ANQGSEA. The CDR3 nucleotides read TGCAGCGTTGTTCGGACAGGGGGCTTCTCTGAAGCTTTCTTT. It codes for CSVVRTGGFSEAFF.

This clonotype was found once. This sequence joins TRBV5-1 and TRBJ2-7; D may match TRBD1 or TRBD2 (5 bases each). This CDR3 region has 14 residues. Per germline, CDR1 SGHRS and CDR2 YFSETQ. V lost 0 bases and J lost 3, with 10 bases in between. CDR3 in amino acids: CASSLDQGRYEQYF. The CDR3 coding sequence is TGCGCCAGCAGCTTGGATCAGGGACGCTACGAGCAGTACTTC. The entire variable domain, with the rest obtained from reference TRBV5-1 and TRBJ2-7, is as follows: KAGVTQTPRYLIKTRGQQVTLSCSPISGHRSVSWYQQTPGQGLQFLFEYFSETQRNKGNFPGRFSGRQFSNSRSEMNVSTLELGDSALYLCASSLDQGRYEQYFGPGTRLTVT.

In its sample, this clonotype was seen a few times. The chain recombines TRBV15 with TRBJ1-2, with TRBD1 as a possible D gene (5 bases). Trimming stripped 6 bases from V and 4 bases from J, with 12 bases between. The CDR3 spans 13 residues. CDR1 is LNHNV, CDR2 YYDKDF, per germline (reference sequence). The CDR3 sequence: CATRLTGVYGYTF. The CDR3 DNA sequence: TGTGCCACCAGATTAACAGGAGTCTATGGCTACACCTTC.

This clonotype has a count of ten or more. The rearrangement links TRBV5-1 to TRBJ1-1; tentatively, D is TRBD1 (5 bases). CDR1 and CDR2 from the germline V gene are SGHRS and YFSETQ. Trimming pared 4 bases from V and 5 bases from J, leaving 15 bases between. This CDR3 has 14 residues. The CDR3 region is CASSLQGDETEAFF. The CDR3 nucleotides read TGCGCCAGCAGCCTCCAGGGTGATGAAACTGAAGCTTTCTTT.

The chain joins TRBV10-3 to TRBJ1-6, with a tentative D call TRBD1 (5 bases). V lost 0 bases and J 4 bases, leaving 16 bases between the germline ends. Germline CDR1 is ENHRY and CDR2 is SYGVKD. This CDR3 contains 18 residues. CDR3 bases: TGTGCCATCAGTGAGTCGAAGGGGCAGATTCAATATAATTCACCCCTCCACTTT. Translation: CAISESKGQIQYNSPLHF.

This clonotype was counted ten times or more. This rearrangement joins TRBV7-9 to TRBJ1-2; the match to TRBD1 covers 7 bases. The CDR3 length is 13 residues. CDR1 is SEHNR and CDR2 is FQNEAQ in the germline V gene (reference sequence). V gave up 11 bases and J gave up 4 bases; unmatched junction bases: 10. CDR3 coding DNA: TGTGCCGCTGGTACAGGGGACGTCTATGGCTACACCTTC. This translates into CAAGTGDVYGYTF.